The 16 T cell receptor beta chains below were found in one sample sequenced in a study of Ad26.COV2.S vaccination and SARS-CoV-2 variants. Repertoires were generated with immunoSEQ multiplex PCR, while TCRdb's copy carries only in-frame clones and drops some. The sample lists about 480,000 clones; roughly 87% were seen once. The treatment was: about 20 received Ad26.COV2.S at low or high dose, single or two shots; about 5 received placebo; per-sample allocation not given. Vaccine and placebo recipients were sampled on day 63 after the first injection. This sample comprised peripheral blood, obtained in a trial of Ad26.COV2.S vaccine versus placebo. The receptor source for this set is a person aged 18-60 years who received the Ad26.COV2.S COVID-19 vaccine or a placebo.

V gene TRBV15 combines with J gene TRBJ1-2, with 7 nucleotides matching TRBD1. CDR1 is LNHNV, CDR2 YYDKDF, per germline (reference sequence). There are 16 residues in the CDR3. V lost 0 bases to trimming and J lost 5 bases; unmatched junction nucleotides: 9. CDR3 nucleotide sequence: TGTGCCACCAGCAGAGACCAAGCCGCACAGGGGTATGGCTACACCTTC. Protein: CATSRDQAAQGYGYTF.

The chain employs TRBV7-3 and TRBJ1-2; 7 positions match TRBD1. Trimming removed 8 bases from V and 6 bases from J; junction bases left unmatched: 15. The CDR3 is 15 residues long. Germline V gene data show CDR1 as SGHTA and CDR2 as FQGTGA. CDR3 sequence reads: CASESLTRDSNGYTF. For the CDR3, the DNA is TGTGCCAGCGAATCCTTAACCCGGGACAGCAATGGCTACACCTTC.

The V call is TRBV12-3 or TRBV12-4, the J call TRBJ2-2; no clear D. With 8 bases removed from V and 3 bases from J, the gap between germline ends came to 10 bases. The CDR3 is made up of 13 amino acids. The CDR3 region is CASSTEHTGELFF. The CDR3 nucleotides are TGTGCCAGCTCAACCGAACACACCGGGGAGCTGTTTTTT.

The chain combines TRBV30 with TRBJ1-6; no clear D gene. V lost 3 bases, J lost 7 bases, and 10 bases lay in between. Germline V gene sequence: CDR1 GTSNPN, CDR2 SVGIG (reference sequence). This CDR3 has 13 residues. CDR3 coding DNA: TGTGCCTGGAGGGGTACGAGGAATTCACCCCTCCACTTT. Translation: CAWRGTRNSPLHF.

This chain uses TRBV7-8 with TRBJ1-3, with D possibly TRBD1 on 5 matching bases. The CDR3 is 15 amino acids. CDR1 and CDR2 from the germline V gene are SGHVS and FQNEAQ. The germline V and J ends were trimmed by 5 bases and 8 bases, with 19 bases remaining between them. In DNA, the CDR3 is TGTGCCAGCAGCCATCGCGGGATCGGGGCGCACACCATATATTTT. Amino acids: CASSHRGIGAHTIYF.

This clone has just one count. The junction departs from germline at one end; a sequencing error may be responsible. CDR3 region: CSAPDPNKQFF. CDR3 in DNA: TGCAGTGCCCCCGACCCCAATAAGCAGTTCTTC. This chain joins TRBV20-1 and TRBJ2-1; D is ambiguous. Per germline, CDR1 DFQATT and CDR2 SNEGSKA (reference sequence). This CDR3 contains 11 residues.

The chain employs TRBV27 and TRBJ1-1; 8 bases agree with TRBD1. Germline V CDR1 and CDR2: MNHEY, SMNVEV (reference sequence). V was clipped by 5 bases and J by 3 bases; unmatched bases: 8. The CDR3 runs 15 residues. The DNA of the CDR3 is TGTGCCAGCAGTCTGAGGTCGACAGGGGACACTGAAGCTTTCTTT. This codes for CASSLRSTGDTEAFF.

This clone was observed a single time. The chain carries TRBV19 and TRBJ2-1; possibly TRBD1 or TRBD2 for D (6 bases each). The CDR3 is made up of 14 amino acids. The V end lost 4 bases, the J end lost 4 bases, and 11 bases lay between the germline ends. The germline V gene has CDR1 LNHDA and CDR2 SQIVND (reference sequence). The CDR3 nucleotides are TGTGCCAGTAGTAGCGGGACAACGTACAATGAGCAGTTCTTC. Translated: CASSSGTTYNEQFF. The full variable domain, rest sourced from reference TRBV19 and TRBJ2-1, is DGGITQSPKYLFRKEGQNVTLSCEQNLNHDAMYWYRQDPGQGLRLIYYSQIVNDFQKGDIAEGYSVSREKKESFPLTVTSAQKNPTAFYLCASSSGTTYNEQFFGPGTRLTVL.

This chain links TRBV12-3 or TRBV12-4 with TRBJ2-7; perhaps TRBD1 as D (6 bases). Deletions cut 1 base from V and 3 bases from J, with 7 bases between. This CDR3 is built from 13 residues. CDR3 sequence: CASSLGQVYEQYF. In DNA form, the CDR3 reads TGTGCCAGCAGTTTAGGACAGGTCTACGAGCAGTACTTC.

This rearrangement joins TRBV28 to TRBJ2-7; D might be TRBD2 (6 bases). Trimming cost V 5 bases and J 0 bases, with 11 bases left between them. Germline CDR1 and CDR2: MDHEN and SYDVKM. The CDR3 has 14 amino acids. The CDR3 DNA sequence: TGTGCCAGCAGTCTGGAGGGCAACTCCTACGAGCAGTACTTC. Translated, it gives CASSLEGNSYEQYF.

The rearrangement links TRBV6-2 or TRBV6-3 to TRBJ2-3; the match to TRBD1 covers 12 bases. The CDR3 sequence is 16 residues long. V lost 6 bases to trimming and J lost 4 bases; unmatched junction nucleotides: 8. The germline V gene has CDR1 MNHEY and CDR2 SVGEGT. In nucleotides, the CDR3 is TGTGCCAGCAGCACAAGGGACAGGGGGCTCCCAGATACGCAGTATTTT. It is translated as CASSTRDRGLPDTQYF.

The chain is built from TRBV30 and TRBJ2-5, with 11 bases aligning to TRBD1. Trimming cost V 5 bases and J 5 bases; bases outside gene matches: 7. The CDR3 loop spans 14 amino acids. Germline lookup yields CDR1 GTSNPN and CDR2 SVGIG (reference sequence). CDR3 sequence (DNA): TGTGCCTGGGAACCGGGACAGGGGGTGGAGACCCAGTACTTC. Translated, it gives CAWEPGQGVETQYF.

This clone was seen a handful of times. The chain employs TRBV5-1 and TRBJ2-2, with TRBD2 identical over 11 bases. Germline values: CDR1 SGHRS, CDR2 YFSETQ. V shed 0 bases, J shed 7 bases, and the junction held 5 bases outside the gene matches. The CDR3 has 16 residues. The chain's CDR3 is CASSLVAGGPGGELFF. CDR3 nucleotide sequence: TGCGCCAGCAGCTTGGTAGCGGGAGGGCCTGGCGGGGAGCTGTTTTTT.

V is TRBV28 and J is TRBJ2-7; 7 bases map to TRBD1. The CDR3 spans 14 residues. With 6 bases clipped from V and 2 bases from J, the junction kept 7 bases outside the gene matches. Germline V CDR1 and CDR2: MDHEN, SYDVKM. CDR3 region: CASSEPGQAYEQYF. The CDR3 DNA is TGTGCCAGCAGCGAACCCGGACAGGCCTACGAGCAGTACTTC.

The genes are TRBV2 and TRBJ2-3; 10 bases line up with TRBD2. Trimming at V came to 11 bases and at J to 1 base, leaving 6 bases not matched to a gene. CDR3 length: 14 residues. The germline CDR1 and CDR2 sequences are SNHLY and FYNNEI. The CDR3 sequence: CAGRLAGRTDTQYF. In DNA, the CDR3 is TGTGCCGGACGACTAGCGGGCCGCACAGATACGCAGTATTTT.

The V and J genes are TRBV7-2 and TRBJ1-4, with D possibly matching TRBD1 (5 bases). The CDR3 is made up of 15 amino acids. Trimming removed 3 bases at V and 5 bases at J, with 13 bases between. The germline V gene has CDR1 SGHTA and CDR2 FQGNSA. The CDR3: CASSFSGTVNEKLFF. CDR3 sequence (DNA): TGTGCCAGCAGCTTCTCGGGGACGGTGAATGAAAAACTGTTTTTT.